The clone carrying this T cell receptor beta chain came up many times. TCR beta CDR3 regions were amplified from RNA transcripts. A set of HTBI primers served as the primers for a first-round RT-PCR of the TCR CDR3. TCRdb called the multiplex PCR reads again in MiXCR, with one record for every CDR3 protein. The table records 530,000 or so distinct CDR3 sequences, 40% to 55% of them present only once. This sample was included in a study of T cells in Graves' hyperthyroidism and ophthalmopathy. This CDR3 contains 13 residues. With 1 base removed from V and 7 bases from J, the gap between germline ends came to 10 bases. Germline CDR1 is SGHDN and CDR2 is FVKESK.

The sequencing sample was made of peripheral blood or thyroid tissue (not recorded which). The TCR originated in a woman younger than 30 with Graves' hyperthyroidism. The rearrangement joins TRBV14 to TRBJ1-1; D is unclear. The CDR3 nucleotides read TGTGCCAGCAGCCAAGTTTTTCGTCTTGAAGCTTTCTTT. This gives the protein CASSQVFRLEAFF.